These T cell receptor beta chains were read from a single sample in a study of blood T cell repertoires in COVID-19. This table comes from immunoSEQ multiplex PCR, and its TCRdb copy is limited to in-frame clones, with some not included. The repertoire holds 97,000 or so clones, with 75% to 90% as singletons. Sequences were obtained from peripheral blood. The origin of the receptors is a human donor in a cohort sampled during active COVID-19. Each CDR3 is given with its conserved first and last residue. Clone size, where shown, is once, few, many, or a class for clones that have expanded.

J: TRBJ2-2
V: TRBV9
size: .
CDR3: CASSLGLAGNTGELFF

J: TRBJ1-1
V: TRBV6-6
size: .
CDR3: CASSPRETTEAFF

J: TRBJ1-6
V: TRBV7-2
size: .
CDR3: CASSWGGLENSPLHF

J: TRBJ1-1
V: TRBV6-1
size: .
CDR3: CASSELFAFF

J: TRBJ1-6
V: TRBV6-4
size: many
CDR3: CASSEEVQSPLHF

J: TRBJ2-3
V: TRBV3-1/TRBV3-2
size: .
CDR3: CASTLLGDADTQYF

J: TRBJ1-6
V: TRBV4-1
size: few
CDR3: CASSRTAYNSPLHF

J: TRBJ1-6
V: TRBV12-3/TRBV12-4
size: .
CDR3: CASSTLNSPLHF

J: TRBJ2-3
V: TRBV7-2
size: .
CDR3: CASSTGTSGGARHTQYF

J: TRBJ1-2
V: TRBV28
size: .
CDR3: CASSPLQYGYTF

J: TRBJ1-4
V: TRBV3-1/TRBV3-2
size: .
CDR3: CASSPSRDIEKLFF

J: TRBJ2-5
V: TRBV5-5
size: .
CDR3: CASSPQTVGGETQYF

J: TRBJ2-7
V: TRBV4-1
size: .
CDR3: CASSQYDRNYEQYF

J: TRBJ2-5
V: TRBV4-1
size: .
CDR3: CASSPPTDQETQYF

J: TRBJ2-7
V: TRBV7-9
size: .
CDR3: CASSLRQGGDRSYEQYF

J: TRBJ2-3
V: TRBV9
size: .
CDR3: CASSFNSGLAGVDTQYF

J: TRBJ1-2
V: TRBV28
size: .
CDR3: CASSQDRERNGYTF

J: TRBJ1-4
V: TRBV7-3
size: .
CDR3: CASRSPGQANEKLFF

J: TRBJ2-5
V: TRBV5-4
size: once
CDR3: CASSLDGLAGGTKETQYF

J: TRBJ2-1
V: TRBV28
size: .
CDR3: CASSRTASSGVNEQFF

J: TRBJ1-6
V: TRBV7-9
size: .
CDR3: CASSSGTMNSPLHF

J: TRBJ2-7
V: TRBV4-3
size: .
CDR3: CASSQYTGASSYEQYF

J: TRBJ2-2
V: TRBV2
size: .
CDR3: CASSRGQGAGELFF

J: TRBJ2-2
V: TRBV7-6
size: .
CDR3: CASSLNQGSYTGELFF

J: TRBJ1-2
V: TRBV7-9
size: .
CDR3: CASSPRYPGGSYGYTF

J: TRBJ2-1
V: TRBV7-9
size: .
CDR3: CASSLGTPDEQFF

J: TRBJ1-1
V: TRBV19
size: .
CDR3: CASSIVGGDTEAFF

J: TRBJ2-7
V: TRBV21-1
size: .
CDR3: CASSNSGQRSPSSYEQYF

J: TRBJ2-7
V: TRBV4-3
size: .
CDR3: CASSQDRTSGGAYEQYF

J: TRBJ2-7
V: TRBV4-3
size: .
CDR3: CASSQVGYDGGASEQYF

J: TRBJ1-1
V: TRBV6-2/TRBV6-3
size: .
CDR3: CASSTGQLVNRAFF

J: TRBJ2-7
V: TRBV7-9
size: .
CDR3: CASSPAGLAGHEQYF

J: TRBJ2-1
V: TRBV7-2
size: few
CDR3: CASSLVPTEQFF

J: TRBJ2-1
V: TRBV6-2/TRBV6-3
size: once
CDR3: CASSYDVVLAGSSYNEQFF

J: TRBJ2-1
V: TRBV21-1
size: .
CDR3: CASTPWGQGWAMSSLF

J: TRBJ2-5
V: TRBV6-1
size: .
CDR3: CASSERGHIVGETQYF

J: TRBJ1-2
V: TRBV19
size: .
CDR3: CASSPRGQGYGYTF

J: TRBJ1-2
V: TRBV27
size: .
CDR3: CASKGSASPRSYGYTF

J: TRBJ2-5
V: TRBV5-1
size: .
CDR3: CASRGDSRETQYF

J: TRBJ2-3
V: TRBV6-4
size: .
CDR3: CASRPGQPTDTQYF